This TCR beta chain emerged from a study of blood T cell repertoires in COVID-19. About the research overall: Samples of COVID-19 (acute and convalescent) were obtained from the United States, Italy and Spain. In each case, the material was cDNA or gDNA derived from T cells, B-cell-depleted T cells, or PBMCs.

This CDR3 is built from 15 residues. Germline CDR1 reads SGHTA; CDR2 reads FQGNSA. V gave up 1 base and J gave up 8 bases; unmatched junction bases: 6. In the original workflow: Reference gene primer amplification gave estimated nucleated cell counts. TCRdb's copy holds only in-frame clones and misses some; the assay was immunoSEQ multiplex PCR. V, J and clone size derive from that table, while D and trimming were established from the DNA sequence. The sample includes approximately 150,000 clones, approximately 90% of them seen just once. The TCR originated in a woman between 45 and 60 years old with acute or convalescent COVID-19. The chain uses TRBV7-2 and TRBJ2-1; 9 bases agree with TRBD2. The material sequenced was peripheral blood. CDR3 nucleotide sequence: TGTGCCAGCAGCTTAGTGCGGGGGGGGAGAGATGAGCAGTTCTTC. It specifies CASSLVRGGRDEQFF. Using reference TRBV7-2 and TRBJ2-1 for the parts outside the CDR3, the full variable domain is GAGVSQSPSNKVTEKGKDVELRCDPISGHTALYWYRQSLGQGLEFLIYFQGNSAPDKSGLPSDRFSAERTGGSVSTLTIQRTQQEDSAVYLCASSLVRGGRDEQFFGPGTRLTVL.